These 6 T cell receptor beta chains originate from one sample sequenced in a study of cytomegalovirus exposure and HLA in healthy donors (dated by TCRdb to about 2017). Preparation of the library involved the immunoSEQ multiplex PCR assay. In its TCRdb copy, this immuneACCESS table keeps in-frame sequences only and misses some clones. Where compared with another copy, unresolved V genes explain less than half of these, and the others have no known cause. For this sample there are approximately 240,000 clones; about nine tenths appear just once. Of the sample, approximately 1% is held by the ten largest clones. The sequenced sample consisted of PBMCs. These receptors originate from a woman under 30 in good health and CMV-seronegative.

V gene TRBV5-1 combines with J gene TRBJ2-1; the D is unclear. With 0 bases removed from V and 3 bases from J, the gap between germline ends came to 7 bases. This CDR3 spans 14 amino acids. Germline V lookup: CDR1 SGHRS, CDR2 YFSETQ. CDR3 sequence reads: CASSLAPGYNEQFF. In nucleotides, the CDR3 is TGCGCCAGCAGCTTGGCCCCCGGCTACAATGAGCAGTTCTTC.

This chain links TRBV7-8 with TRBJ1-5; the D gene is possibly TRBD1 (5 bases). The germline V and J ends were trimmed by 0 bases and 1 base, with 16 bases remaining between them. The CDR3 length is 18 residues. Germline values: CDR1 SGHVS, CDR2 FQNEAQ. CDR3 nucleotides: TGTGCCAGCAGCTTAGCGGTTTTGGGTGGGGCAAGCAATCAGCCCCAGCATTTT. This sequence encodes CASSLAVLGGASNQPQHF.

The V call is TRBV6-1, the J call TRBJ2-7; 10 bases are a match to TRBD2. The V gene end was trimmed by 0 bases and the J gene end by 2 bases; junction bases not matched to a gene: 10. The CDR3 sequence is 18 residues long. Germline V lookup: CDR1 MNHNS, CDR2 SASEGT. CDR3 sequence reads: CASSEAPPGTSVTYEQYF. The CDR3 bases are TGTGCCAGCAGTGAAGCGCCCCCCGGGACTAGCGTTACCTACGAGCAGTACTTC.

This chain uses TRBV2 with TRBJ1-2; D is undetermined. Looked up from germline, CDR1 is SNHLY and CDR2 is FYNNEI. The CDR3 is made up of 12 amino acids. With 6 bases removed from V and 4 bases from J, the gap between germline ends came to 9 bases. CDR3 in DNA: TGTGCCAGCAGGCGGGTGACCTATGGCTACACCTTC. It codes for CASRRVTYGYTF.

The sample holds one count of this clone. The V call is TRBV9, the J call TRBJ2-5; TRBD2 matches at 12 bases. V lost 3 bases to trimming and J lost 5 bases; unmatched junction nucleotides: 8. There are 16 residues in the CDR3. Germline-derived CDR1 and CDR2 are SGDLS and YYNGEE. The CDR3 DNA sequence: TGTGCCAGCAGCGCATCTAGCGGGAGGGCGTGGGAGACCCAGTACTTC. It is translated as CASSASSGRAWETQYF.

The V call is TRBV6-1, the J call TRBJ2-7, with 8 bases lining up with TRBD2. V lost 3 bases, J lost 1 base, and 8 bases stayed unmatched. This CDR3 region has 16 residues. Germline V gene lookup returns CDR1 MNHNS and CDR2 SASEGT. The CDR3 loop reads CASSDRSGRFSYEQYF. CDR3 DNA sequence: TGTGCCAGCAGTGATAGGAGCGGGAGATTTTCCTACGAGCAGTACTTC.